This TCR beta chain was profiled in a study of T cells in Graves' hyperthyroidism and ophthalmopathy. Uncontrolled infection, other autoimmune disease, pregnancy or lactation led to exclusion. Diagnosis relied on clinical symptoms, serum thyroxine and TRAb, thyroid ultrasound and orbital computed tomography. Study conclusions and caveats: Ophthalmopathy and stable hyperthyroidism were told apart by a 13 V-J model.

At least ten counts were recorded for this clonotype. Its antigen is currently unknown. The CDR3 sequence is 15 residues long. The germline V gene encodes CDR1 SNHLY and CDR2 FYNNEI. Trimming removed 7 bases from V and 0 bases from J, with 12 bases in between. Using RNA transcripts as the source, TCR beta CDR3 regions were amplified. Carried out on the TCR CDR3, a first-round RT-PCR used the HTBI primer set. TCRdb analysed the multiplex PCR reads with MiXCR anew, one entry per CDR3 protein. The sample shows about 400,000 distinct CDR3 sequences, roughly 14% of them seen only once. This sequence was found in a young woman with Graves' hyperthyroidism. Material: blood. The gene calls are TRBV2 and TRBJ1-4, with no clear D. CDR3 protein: CASIEGVATNEKLFF. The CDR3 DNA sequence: TGTGCCAGCATCGAAGGTGTAGCAACTAATGAAAAACTGTTTTTT.